This T cell receptor beta chain comes out of a study of OX40 agonist ivuxolimab in advanced cancers. On the study more broadly: Dose-escalation patients suffered from hepatocellular carcinoma, melanoma, renal cell or head and neck cancer. Partial responses, seen in three patients, involved one hepatocellular carcinoma and two cutaneous melanomas.

Clones were read by immunoSEQ multiplex PCR, and TCRdb kept only the in-frame ones, dropping some. The table has some 85,000 clones, roughly 84% seen once. Study-level findings and limits: Clonal expansion was seen in CD4+ and CD8+ blood T cells by week 6 at 0.1 to 3.0 mg/kg.

Concerning this clone itself: Its antigen is currently unknown.

Baseline, cycle 4 day 1, and cycle 7 day 1 were the blood sampling points. The TCR was taken from an adult with an advanced solid tumor such as melanoma, head and neck, liver or kidney cancer. Sequenced material: CD4+ or CD8+ T cells sorted from blood, taken in a trial of the OX40 agonist ivuxolimab.

CDR3 loop: CASSPRIGLRADTQYF. The CDR3 coding sequence is TGTGCCAGCAGCCCCCGTATCGGTCTTCGGGCAGATACGCAGTATTTT. The V and J genes are TRBV7-2 and TRBJ2-3, with D uncertain. Per the germline V gene, CDR1 is SGHTA and CDR2 is FQGNSA. The V end lost 5 bases, the J end lost 4 bases, and 19 bases lay between the germline ends. This CDR3 has 16 amino acids.